What follows are 14 T cell receptor beta chains derived from one specimen sequenced in a study of T-cell reconstitution after alpha-beta-depleted transplantation in children. Unique molecular identifiers were used to barcode this TCRbeta library. TCRdb recomputed calls from the PCR reads with MiXCR, one row per CDR3 protein. The sample lists about a million distinct CDR3 sequences, about 29% seen once, with about 28% in the top ten. The sample here was PBMCs, mostly from graft donor cells, taken 360 days after TCRalphabeta/CD19-depleted stem cell transplant. The receptors derive from a boy in the first two years of life who had a stem cell transplant for SCID, so the T cells may come from the graft donor.

The chain has TRBV7-9 and TRBJ2-5; 16 nucleotides agree with TRBD2. V trimming: 5 bases; J trimming: 13 bases; junction bases outside the gene matches: 7. Germline loops: CDR1 SEHNR, CDR2 FQNEAQ (reference sequence). The CDR3 is 14 residues long. The CDR3: CASSPGTSGGARYF. The CDR3 DNA sequence: TGTGCCAGCAGCCCTGGGACTAGCGGGGGGGCGAGGTACTTC.

This clonotype was picked up a small number of times. The V and J genes are TRBV2 and TRBJ2-7; 7 bases agree with TRBD2. The CDR3 runs 16 residues. CDR1 and CDR2 (germline): SNHLY, FYNNEI. With V trimmed by 4 bases and J by 0 bases, 9 bases remained unmatched. CDR3 DNA sequence: TGTGCCAGCAGTGTAGGGCTAGCGGTAAGCTCCTACGAGCAGTACTTC. Its protein product is CASSVGLAVSSYEQYF.

This clonotype appeared a single time. This could be a read error, since a much larger clone is one nucleotide away. The V gene is TRBV6-1, the J gene TRBJ2-1, with D perhaps matching TRBD2 (6 bases). The germline V and J ends were trimmed by 6 bases and 0 bases, with 9 bases remaining between them. This CDR3 contains 14 residues. The germline V gene encodes CDR1 MNHNS and CDR2 SASEGT. In DNA, the CDR3 is TGTGCCAGCAGGAATAGCGGCTCCTACAATGAGCAGTTCTTC. Encoded protein: CASRNSGSYNEQFF.

This clonotype was picked up a small number of times. The rearrangement joins TRBV4-2 to TRBJ2-1; tentatively, D is TRBD2 (6 bases). Germline V CDR1 and CDR2: LGHNA, YNFKEQ. This CDR3 region has 18 residues. V was shortened by 4 bases and J by 8 bases, with 27 bases between the two germline ends. Here the CDR3 reads CASSPDYHSGAGTDEQFF. The DNA for the CDR3 is TGTGCCAGCAGCCCGGACTATCACTCTGGGGCAGGGACGGATGAGCAGTTCTTC.

The rearrangement uses TRBV20-1 and TRBJ2-2; TRBD2 aligns across 8 bases. CDR3 length equals 16 residues. Germline V CDR1 and CDR2: DFQATT, SNEGSKA (reference sequence). V shed 4 bases, J shed 4 bases, and the junction held 11 bases outside the gene matches. CDR3 in amino acids: CSATKIGTRGTGELFF. The CDR3 DNA reads as TGCAGTGCTACGAAGATAGGGACTAGGGGCACCGGGGAGCTGTTTTTT.

This clonotype was observed at least ten times. The J gene is TRBJ2-3, the V gene TRBV18, with D possibly being TRBD2 (5 bases). Germline-derived CDR1 and CDR2 are KGHSH and LQKENI. V lost 0 bases to trimming and J lost 2 bases, with 6 bases between them. CDR3 length equals 14 residues. CDR3 nucleotide sequence: TGTGCCAGCTCACCACCGGAGGTCACAGATACGCAGTATTTT. Residues: CASSPPEVTDTQYF. The entire variable domain, with the rest obtained from reference TRBV18 and TRBJ2-3, is as follows: NAGVMQNPRHLVRRRGQEARLRCSPMKGHSHVYWYRQLPEEGLKFMVYLQKENIIDESGMPKERFSAEFPKEGPSILRIQQVVRGDSAAYFCASSPPEVTDTQYFGPGTRLTVL.

The CDR3 nucleotides read TGTGCCAGCAGCTTCCCCTACTTAGCGGGGGGGCGTTCGGAGACCCAGTACTTC. Protein sequence: CASSFPYLAGGRSETQYF. The V call is TRBV7-2, the J call TRBJ2-5; 11 bases are a match to TRBD2. The V gene end was trimmed by 3 bases and the J gene end by 5 bases; junction bases not matched to a gene: 14. Germline loops: CDR1 SGHTA, CDR2 FQGNSA. CDR3 size: 18 residues.

At least ten counts were recorded for this clonotype. This sequence joins TRBV7-2 and TRBJ2-1, with 11 bases lining up with TRBD2. The length of the CDR3 is 17 residues. CDR1 and CDR2 from the germline V gene are SGHTA and FQGNSA. The trim removed 5 bases at V and 3 bases at J, leaving 9 bases unmatched. The CDR3 coding sequence is TGTGCCAGCAGCGCCATTAGCGGGGGGGCGGTCTACAATGAGCAGTTCTTC. This sequence encodes CASSAISGGAVYNEQFF.

The V gene is TRBV12-3 or TRBV12-4, the J gene TRBJ2-1; TRBD2 agrees at 12 bases. There are 17 residues in the CDR3. With V trimmed by 3 bases and J by 2 bases, 5 bases remained unmatched. The CDR3 is CASSFRLAGGTYNEQFF. CDR3 sequence (DNA): TGTGCCAGCAGTTTCCGGCTAGCGGGGGGGACCTACAATGAGCAGTTCTTC.

V and J are TRBV20-1 and TRBJ1-1; D perhaps matches TRBD1 (5 bases). The CDR3 length is 17 residues. The germline V gene encodes CDR1 DFQATT and CDR2 SNEGSKA (reference sequence). Trimming stripped 4 bases from V and 0 bases from J, with 21 bases between. The CDR3 nucleotides read TGCAGTGCTACGAATCGGGGCCCAGCCGGGGTGAACACTGAAGCTTTCTTT. As protein: CSATNRGPAGVNTEAFF.

The chain links TRBV30 to TRBJ2-7; tentative D call: TRBD2 (6 bases). V was shortened by 2 bases and J by 5 bases, with 16 bases between the two germline ends. The germline CDR1 and CDR2 sequences are GTSNPN and SVGIG (reference sequence). The CDR3 consists of 14 residues. The CDR3 loop reads CAWSPIGGTHEQYF. CDR3 in DNA: TGTGCCTGGAGTCCAATAGGCGGGACCCACGAGCAGTACTTC.

This clonotype was observed a handful of times. The gene calls are TRBV6-2 or TRBV6-3 and TRBJ1-1; 10 nucleotides match TRBD1. Looked up from germline, CDR1 is MNHEY and CDR2 is SVGEGT. This CDR3 is built from 15 residues. Germline trimming cut 5 bases from V and 6 bases from J; bases unmatched to any gene: 9. The CDR3 DNA reads TGTGCCAGCAGTGACAGGGGGCGCGGGTCGGCTGAAGCTTTCTTT. Protein: CASSDRGRGSAEAFF.

Only a few counts were recorded for this clonotype. The chain is built from TRBV5-1 and TRBJ1-1; TRBD1 matches 7 bases. With 0 bases clipped from V and 3 bases from J, the junction kept 5 bases outside the gene matches. CDR1 and CDR2 (germline): SGHRS, YFSETQ. The CDR3 is 15 residues long. CDR3 amino acids: CASSLVPRGDTEAFF. CDR3 sequence (DNA): TGCGCCAGCAGCTTGGTCCCCAGGGGGGACACTGAAGCTTTCTTT. Drawing the rest from reference TRBV5-1 and TRBJ1-1, the complete variable domain is KAGVTQTPRYLIKTRGQQVTLSCSPISGHRSVSWYQQTPGQGLQFLFEYFSETQRNKGNFPGRFSGRQFSNSRSEMNVSTLELGDSALYLCASSLVPRGDTEAFFGQGTRLTVV.

CDR3 sequence reads: CASSYSRALTNTGELFF. DNA for the CDR3: TGTGCCAGCAGTTACAGCAGGGCTTTAACGAACACCGGGGAGCTGTTTTTT. The rearrangement joins TRBV6-5 to TRBJ2-2; D possibly corresponds to TRBD1 (5 bases). This CDR3 spans 17 amino acids. Per germline, CDR1 MNHEY and CDR2 SVGAGI. The germline V and J ends were trimmed by 2 bases and 0 bases, with 13 bases remaining between them.